This TCR beta chain was observed in a study of CD4 T cells in relation to SARS-CoV-2 and coronaviruses. This CDR3 comprises 15 residues. CDR1 and CDR2 from the germline V gene are LGHNT and FRNRAP. The V and J ends lost 0 bases and 10 bases respectively, with 18 bases between them. Concerning this clone itself: The target antigen is unknown.

Unexposed donor CD4+ T cells date from about 2011-2018, before the COVID-19 pandemic. The cells were cultured for about ten days before CD4+ T cells were isolated. Some clones are missing from TCRdb's copy, which holds only in-frame ones; the method was immunoSEQ multiplex PCR. This sample has 20,000 to 25,000 clones, with 74% found just once. The sequencing sample was made of CD4+ T cells from PBMCs, cultured in vitro. The clonotype comes from a human donor in good health. The chain recombines TRBV12-5 with TRBJ1-1, with D unresolved. The CDR3 reads CASGLVKVGPEGAFF. The CDR3 DNA is TGTGCTAGTGGTTTGGTAAAGGTAGGGCCCGAAGGAGCTTTCTTT.